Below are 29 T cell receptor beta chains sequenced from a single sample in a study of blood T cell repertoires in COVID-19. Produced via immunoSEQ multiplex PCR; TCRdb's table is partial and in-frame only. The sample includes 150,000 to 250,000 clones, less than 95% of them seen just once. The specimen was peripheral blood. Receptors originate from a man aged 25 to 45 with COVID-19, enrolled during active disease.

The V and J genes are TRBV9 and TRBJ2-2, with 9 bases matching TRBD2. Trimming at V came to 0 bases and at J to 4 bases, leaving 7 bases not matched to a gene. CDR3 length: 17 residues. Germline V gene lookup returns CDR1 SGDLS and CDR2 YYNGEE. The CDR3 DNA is TGTGCCAGCAGCGTAGGGACCAAGCGGGGGGTCACCGGGGAGCTGTTTTTT. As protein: CASSVGTKRGVTGELFF.

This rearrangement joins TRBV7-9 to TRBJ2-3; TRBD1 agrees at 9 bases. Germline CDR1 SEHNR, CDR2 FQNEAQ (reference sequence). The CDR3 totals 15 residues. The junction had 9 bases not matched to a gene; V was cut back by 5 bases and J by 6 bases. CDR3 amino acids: CASSPGTGWGDTQYF. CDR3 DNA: TGTGCCAGCAGCCCCGGGACAGGGTGGGGTGATACGCAGTATTTT.

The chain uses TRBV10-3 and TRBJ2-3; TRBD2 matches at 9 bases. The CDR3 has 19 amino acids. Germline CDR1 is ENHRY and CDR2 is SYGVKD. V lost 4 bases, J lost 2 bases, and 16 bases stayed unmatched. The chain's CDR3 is CAISGPGGLKRGDTDTQYF. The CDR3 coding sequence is TGTGCCATCAGTGGCCCCGGGGGTTTAAAGCGGGGGGACACAGATACGCAGTATTTT.

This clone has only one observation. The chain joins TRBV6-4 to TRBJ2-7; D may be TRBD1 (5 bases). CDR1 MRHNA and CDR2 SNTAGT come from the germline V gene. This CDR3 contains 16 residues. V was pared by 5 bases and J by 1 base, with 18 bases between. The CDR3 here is CASSQRGPQGSYEQYF. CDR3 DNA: TGTGCCAGCAGTCAGAGAGGACCCCAGGGATCCTACGAGCAGTACTTC.

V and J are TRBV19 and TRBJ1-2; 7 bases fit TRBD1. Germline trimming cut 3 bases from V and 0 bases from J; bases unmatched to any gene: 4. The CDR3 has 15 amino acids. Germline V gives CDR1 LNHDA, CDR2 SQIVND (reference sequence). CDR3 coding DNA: TGTGCCAGTAGTATTTTGACAGGGACTAACTATGGCTACACCTTC. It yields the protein CASSILTGTNYGYTF.

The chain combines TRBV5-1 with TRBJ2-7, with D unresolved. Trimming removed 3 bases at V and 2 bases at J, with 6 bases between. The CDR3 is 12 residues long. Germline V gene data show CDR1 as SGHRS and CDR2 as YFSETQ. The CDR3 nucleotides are TGCGCCAGCAGCTCGCCAGCCTACGAGCAGTACTTC. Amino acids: CASSSPAYEQYF.

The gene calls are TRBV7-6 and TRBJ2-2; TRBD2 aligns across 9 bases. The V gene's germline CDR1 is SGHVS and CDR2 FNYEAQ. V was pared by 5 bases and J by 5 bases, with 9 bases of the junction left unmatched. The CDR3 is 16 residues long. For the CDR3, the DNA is TGTGCCAGCAGCCCCCGTGGTAGCGGGGGAACCGGGGAGCTGTTTTTT. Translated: CASSPRGSGGTGELFF.

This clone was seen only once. CDR3 sequence reads: CATSDRTSGVGINTGELFF. The CDR3 DNA follows: TGTGCCACCAGTGACCGGACTAGCGGGGTAGGGATTAACACCGGGGAGCTGTTTTTT. This sequence joins TRBV24-1 and TRBJ2-2; 12 bases map to TRBD2. Germline trimming cut 4 bases from V and 2 bases from J; bases unmatched to any gene: 10. Germline V gene lookup returns CDR1 KGHDR and CDR2 SFDVKD. This CDR3 contains 19 residues.

The DNA of the CDR3 is TGTGCCAGTACCCTTGGGGACAGGGCGAATTCACCCCTCCACTTT. Translation: CASTLGDRANSPLHF. The chain has TRBV19 and TRBJ1-6; TRBD1 aligns across 9 bases. With V trimmed by 7 bases and J by 7 bases, 8 bases remained unmatched. This CDR3 is 15 amino acids long. CDR1 is LNHDA and CDR2 is SQIVND in the germline V gene (reference sequence).

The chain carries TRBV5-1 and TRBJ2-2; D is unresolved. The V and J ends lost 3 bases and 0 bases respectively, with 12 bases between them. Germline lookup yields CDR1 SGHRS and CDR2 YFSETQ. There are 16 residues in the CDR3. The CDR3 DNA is TGCGCCAGCAGCTCCTTGAACCCAGCGAACACCGGGGAGCTGTTTTTT. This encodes CASSSLNPANTGELFF.

The CDR3 DNA reads TGTGCCAGCAGCCTCAGGGGGTTATTCGACTCTGGGGCCAACGTCCTGACTTTC. This gives the protein CASSLRGLFDSGANVLTF. The rearrangement joins TRBV7-9 to TRBJ2-6, with 7 bases lining up with TRBD1. CDR1 and CDR2 (germline): SEHNR, FQNEAQ (reference sequence). The CDR3 is 18 amino acids. V lost 5 bases to trimming and J lost 0 bases; unmatched junction nucleotides: 10.

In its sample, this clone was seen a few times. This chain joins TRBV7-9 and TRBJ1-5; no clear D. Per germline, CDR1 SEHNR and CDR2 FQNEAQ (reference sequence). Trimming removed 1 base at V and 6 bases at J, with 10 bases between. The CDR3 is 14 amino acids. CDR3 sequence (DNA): TGTGCCAGCAGCTTAGGCGGTGGGAGTCAGCCCCAGCATTTT. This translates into CASSLGGGSQPQHF.

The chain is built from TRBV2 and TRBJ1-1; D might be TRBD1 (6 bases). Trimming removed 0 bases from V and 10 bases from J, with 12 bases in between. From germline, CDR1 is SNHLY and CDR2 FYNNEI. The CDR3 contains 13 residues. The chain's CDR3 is CASSEARGGAAFF. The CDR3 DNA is TGTGCCAGCAGTGAAGCTCGAGGGGGAGCAGCTTTCTTT. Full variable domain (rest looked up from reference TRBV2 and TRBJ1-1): EPEVTQTPSHQVTQMGQEVILRCVPISNHLYFYWYRQILGQKVEFLVSFYNNEISEKSEIFDDQFSVERPDGSNFTLKIRSTKLEDSAMYFCASSEARGGAAFFGQGTRLTVV.

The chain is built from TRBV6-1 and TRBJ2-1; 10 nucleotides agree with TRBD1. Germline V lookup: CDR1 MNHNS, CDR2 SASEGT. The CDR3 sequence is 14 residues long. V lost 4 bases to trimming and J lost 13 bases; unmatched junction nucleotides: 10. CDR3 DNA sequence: TGTGCCAGCAGTGGGGGGACAGGGGATCGTACACAGTTCTTC. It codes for CASSGGTGDRTQFF.

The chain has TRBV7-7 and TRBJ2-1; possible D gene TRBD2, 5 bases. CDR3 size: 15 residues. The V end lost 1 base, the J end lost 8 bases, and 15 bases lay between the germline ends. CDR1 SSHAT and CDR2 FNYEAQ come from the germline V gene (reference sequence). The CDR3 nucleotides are TGTGCCAGCAGCTTAGGGACTCGCCTGTGGGATGAGCAGTTCTTC. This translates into CASSLGTRLWDEQFF.

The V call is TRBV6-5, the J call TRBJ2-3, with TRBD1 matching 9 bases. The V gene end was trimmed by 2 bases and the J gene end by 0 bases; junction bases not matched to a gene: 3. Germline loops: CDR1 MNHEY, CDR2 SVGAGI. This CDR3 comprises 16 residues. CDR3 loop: CASSYRDRASTDTQYF. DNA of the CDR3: TGTGCCAGCAGTTACAGGGACAGGGCTAGCACAGATACGCAGTATTTT.

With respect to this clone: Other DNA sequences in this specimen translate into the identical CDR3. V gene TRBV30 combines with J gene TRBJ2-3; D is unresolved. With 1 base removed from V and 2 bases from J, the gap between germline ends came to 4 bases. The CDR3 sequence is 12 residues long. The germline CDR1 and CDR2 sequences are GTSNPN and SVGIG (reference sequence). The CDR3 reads CAWSASTDTQYF. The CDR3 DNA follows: TGTGCCTGGAGTGCCTCCACAGATACGCAGTATTTT.

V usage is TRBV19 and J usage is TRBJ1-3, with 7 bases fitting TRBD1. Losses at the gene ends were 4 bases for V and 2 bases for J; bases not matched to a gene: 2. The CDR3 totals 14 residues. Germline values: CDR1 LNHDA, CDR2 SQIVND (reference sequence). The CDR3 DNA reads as TGTGCCAGTAGTACCACAGGGGCTGGAAACACCATATATTTT. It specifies CASSTTGAGNTIYF.

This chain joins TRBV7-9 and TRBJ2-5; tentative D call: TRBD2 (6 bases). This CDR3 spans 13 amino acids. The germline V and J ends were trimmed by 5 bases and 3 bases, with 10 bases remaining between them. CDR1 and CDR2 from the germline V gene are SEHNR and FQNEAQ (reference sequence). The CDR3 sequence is CASSPRLEETQYF. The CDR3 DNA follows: TGTGCCAGCAGCCCAAGACTAGAAGAGACCCAGTACTTC.

The CDR3 nucleotides read TGTGCCAGCAGTGTCAACCAGGGAAGGGGGACTGAAGCTTTCTTT. Its translation is CASSVNQGRGTEAFF. The gene calls are TRBV2 and TRBJ1-1; the D gene is possibly TRBD1 (6 bases). Trimming cost V 4 bases and J 5 bases, with 17 bases left between them. This CDR3 comprises 15 residues. CDR1 and CDR2 from the germline V gene are SNHLY and FYNNEI.

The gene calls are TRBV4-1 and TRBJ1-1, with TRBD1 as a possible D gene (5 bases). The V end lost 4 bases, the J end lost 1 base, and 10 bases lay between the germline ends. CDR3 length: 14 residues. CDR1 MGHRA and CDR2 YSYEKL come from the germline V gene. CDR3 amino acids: CASSPLGGNTEAFF. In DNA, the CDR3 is TGCGCCAGCAGCCCTCTGGGGGGGAACACTGAAGCTTTCTTT.

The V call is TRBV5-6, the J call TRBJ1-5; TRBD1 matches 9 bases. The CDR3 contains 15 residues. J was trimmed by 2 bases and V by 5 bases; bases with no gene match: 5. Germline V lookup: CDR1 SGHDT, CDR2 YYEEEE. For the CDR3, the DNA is TGTGCCAGCAGTTTACAGGGGGCGCGCAATCAGCCCCAGCATTTT. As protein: CASSLQGARNQPQHF.

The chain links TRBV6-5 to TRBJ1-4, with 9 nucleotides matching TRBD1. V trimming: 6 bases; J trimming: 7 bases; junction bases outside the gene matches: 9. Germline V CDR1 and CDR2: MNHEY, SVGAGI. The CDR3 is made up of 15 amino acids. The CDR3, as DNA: TGTGCCAGCAGGGGAGACAGGGGGAAAGGTGAAAAACTGTTTTTT. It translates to CASRGDRGKGEKLFF.

This chain's CDR3 is CASSPRQGRNTEAFF. CDR3 nucleotide sequence: TGTGCCAGCTCACCGAGACAGGGGCGCAACACTGAAGCTTTCTTT. J is TRBJ1-1 and V is TRBV18; 8 nucleotides line up with TRBD1. The germline gives CDR1 KGHSH, CDR2 LQKENI. Unmatched junction bases numbered 5, after V lost 3 bases and J lost 2 bases. CDR3 length equals 15 residues.

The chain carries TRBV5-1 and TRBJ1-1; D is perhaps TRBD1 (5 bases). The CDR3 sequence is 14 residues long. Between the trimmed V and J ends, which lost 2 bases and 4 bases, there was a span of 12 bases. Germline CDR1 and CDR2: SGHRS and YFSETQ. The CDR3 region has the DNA TGCGCCAGCAGCTTTCTAGGGGCGATCACTGAAGCTTTCTTT. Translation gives CASSFLGAITEAFF.

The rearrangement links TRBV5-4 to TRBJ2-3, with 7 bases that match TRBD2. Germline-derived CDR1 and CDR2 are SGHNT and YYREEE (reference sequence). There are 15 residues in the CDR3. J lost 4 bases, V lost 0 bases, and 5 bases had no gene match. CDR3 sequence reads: CASSLGLAEADTQYF. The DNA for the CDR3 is TGTGCCAGCAGCTTGGGGCTAGCGGAGGCAGATACGCAGTATTTT.

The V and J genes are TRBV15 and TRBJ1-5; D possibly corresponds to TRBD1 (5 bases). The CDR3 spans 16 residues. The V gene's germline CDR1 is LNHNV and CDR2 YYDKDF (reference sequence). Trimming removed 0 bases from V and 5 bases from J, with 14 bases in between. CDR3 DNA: TGTGCCACCAGCAGAGATAATTCAGGGCTGCATCAGCCCCAGCATTTT. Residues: CATSRDNSGLHQPQHF. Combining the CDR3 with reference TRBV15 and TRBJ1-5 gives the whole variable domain DAMVIQNPRYQVTQFGKPVTLSCSQTLNHNVMYWYQQKSSQAPKLLFHYYDKDFNNEADTPDNFQSRRPNTSFCFLDIRSPGLGDTAMYLCATSRDNSGLHQPQHFGDGTRLSIL.

The CDR3 loop is CASSLTGPGVGTKNIQYF. CDR3 in DNA: TGTGCCAGCAGCTTAACGGGACCAGGGGTTGGGACCAAAAACATTCAGTACTTC. The V call is TRBV7-3, the J call TRBJ2-4, with D possibly matching TRBD1 (6 bases). The germline V gene encodes CDR1 SGHTA and CDR2 FQGTGA. V gave up 0 bases and J gave up 2 bases, with 17 bases separating them. The CDR3 spans 18 residues.

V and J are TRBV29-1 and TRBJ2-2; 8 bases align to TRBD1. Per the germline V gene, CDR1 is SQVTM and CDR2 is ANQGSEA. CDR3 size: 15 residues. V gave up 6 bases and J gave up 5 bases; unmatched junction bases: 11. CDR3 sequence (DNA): TGCAGCGTGGCCACCTCCGGGACAGGTACCGGGGAGCTGTTTTTT. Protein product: CSVATSGTGTGELFF.